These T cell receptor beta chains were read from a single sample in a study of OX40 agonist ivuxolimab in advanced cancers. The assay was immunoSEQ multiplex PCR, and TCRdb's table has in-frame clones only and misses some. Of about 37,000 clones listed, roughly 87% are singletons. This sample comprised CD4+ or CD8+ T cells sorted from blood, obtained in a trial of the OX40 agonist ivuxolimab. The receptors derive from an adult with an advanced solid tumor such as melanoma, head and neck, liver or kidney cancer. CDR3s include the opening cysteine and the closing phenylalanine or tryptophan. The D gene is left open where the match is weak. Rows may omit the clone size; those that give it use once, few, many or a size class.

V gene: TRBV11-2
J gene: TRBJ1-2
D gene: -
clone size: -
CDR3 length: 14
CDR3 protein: CASSLIEGDYGYTF
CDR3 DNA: TGTGCCAGCAGCTTAATTGAGGGGGATTATGGCTACACCTTC

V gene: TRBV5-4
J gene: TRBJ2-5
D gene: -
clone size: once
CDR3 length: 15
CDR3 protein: CASSLLGQQQETQYF
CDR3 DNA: TGTGCCAGCAGCTTGTTAGGACAGCAACAAGAGACCCAGTACTTC

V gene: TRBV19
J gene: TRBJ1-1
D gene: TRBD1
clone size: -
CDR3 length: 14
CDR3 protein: CASSHSGGYTEAFF
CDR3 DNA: TGTGCCAGTAGTCACTCAGGGGGGTACACTGAAGCTTTCTTT

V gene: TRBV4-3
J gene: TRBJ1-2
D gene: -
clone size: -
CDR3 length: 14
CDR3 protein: CASSQGTAGYGYTF
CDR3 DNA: TGCGCCAGCAGCCAAGGAACCGCAGGCTATGGCTACACCTTC

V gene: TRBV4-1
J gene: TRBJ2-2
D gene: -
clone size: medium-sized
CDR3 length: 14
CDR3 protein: CASSQESGTGELFF
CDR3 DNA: TGCGCCAGCAGCCAAGAATCCGGGACCGGGGAGCTGTTTTTT

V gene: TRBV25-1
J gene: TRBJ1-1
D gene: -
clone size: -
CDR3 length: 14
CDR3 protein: CASSESGMNTEAFF
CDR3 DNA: TGTGCCAGCAGTGAATCAGGGATGAACACTGAAGCTTTCTTT

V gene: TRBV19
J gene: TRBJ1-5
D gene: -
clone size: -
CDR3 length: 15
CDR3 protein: CASSIGGGHNQPQHF
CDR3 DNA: TGTGCCAGTAGTATAGGGGGGGGACACAATCAGCCCCAGCATTTT

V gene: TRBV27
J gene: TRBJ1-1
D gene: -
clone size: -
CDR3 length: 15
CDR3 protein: CASSSGTTGRTEAFF
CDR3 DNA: TGTGCCAGCAGTTCCGGGACAACGGGAAGGACTGAAGCTTTCTTT

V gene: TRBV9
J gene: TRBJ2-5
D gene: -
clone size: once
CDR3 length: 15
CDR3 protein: CASSETRGAWETQYF
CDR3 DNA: TGTGCCAGCAGCGAAACACGGGGGGCCTGGGAGACCCAGTACTTC

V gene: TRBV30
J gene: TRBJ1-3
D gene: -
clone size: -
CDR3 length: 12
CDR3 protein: CAWKGTGNTIYF
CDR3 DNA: TGTGCCTGGAAGGGGACTGGAAACACCATATATTTT

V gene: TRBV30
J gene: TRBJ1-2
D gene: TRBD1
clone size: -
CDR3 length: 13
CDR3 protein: CAWSPDRVEGYTF
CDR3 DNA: TGTGCCTGGAGCCCGGACAGGGTGGAGGGCTACACCTTC

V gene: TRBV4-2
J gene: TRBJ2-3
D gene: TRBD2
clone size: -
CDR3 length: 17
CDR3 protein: CASSQDSLAGATDTQYF
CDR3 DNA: TGTGCCAGCAGCCAAGATAGCCTAGCGGGGGCCACAGATACGCAGTATTTT